One T cell receptor (beta chain) is described in this entry. Its antigen remains unidentified. One end of the junction does not line up with germline, which may come from a read error. Those with hyperthyroidism were 18 to 65 years old, newly diagnosed, and ill for under 2 months. Amplification targeted TCR beta CDR3 regions from RNA transcripts. HTBI primers were used for first-round RT-PCR of the TCR CDR3. TCRdb used MiXCR to reprocess the multiplex PCR reads, holding one entry per CDR3 protein. This sample has more than 75,000 distinct CDR3 sequences, with just over 50% found just once. The sample is drawn from a study of T cells in Graves' hyperthyroidism and ophthalmopathy. Whole-study results and caveats: Ophthalmopathy was told apart from stable hyperthyroidism by a 13 V-J model.

Germline V gene sequence: CDR1 DFQATT, CDR2 SNEGSKA (reference sequence). The CDR3 has 15 amino acids. The specimen was blood. This receptor was taken from a woman aged 40 to 55 with Graves' hyperthyroidism. The chain is built from TRBV20-1 and TRBJ2-7, with TRBD1 matching over 8 bases. This CDR3 is CSVRDRGLTFYEQYF. The CDR3 region has the DNA TGCAGTGTTAGAGACAGGGGCCTGACCTTCTACGAGCAGTACTTC.